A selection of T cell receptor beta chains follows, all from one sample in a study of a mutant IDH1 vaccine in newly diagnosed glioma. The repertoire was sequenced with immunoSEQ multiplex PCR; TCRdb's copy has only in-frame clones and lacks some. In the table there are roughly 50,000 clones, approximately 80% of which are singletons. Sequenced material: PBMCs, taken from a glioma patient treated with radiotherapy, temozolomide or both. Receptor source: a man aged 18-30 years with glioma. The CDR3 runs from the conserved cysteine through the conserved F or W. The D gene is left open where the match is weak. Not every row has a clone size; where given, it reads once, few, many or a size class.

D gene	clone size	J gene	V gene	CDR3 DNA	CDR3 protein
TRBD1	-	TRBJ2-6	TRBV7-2	TGTGCCAGCAGCATAGACAGGGTTTCTGGGGCCAACGTCCTGACTTTC	CASSIDRVSGANVLTF
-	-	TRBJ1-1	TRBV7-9	TGTGCCAGCAGCTTCCAGGGTGAAGCTTTCTTT	CASSFQGEAFF
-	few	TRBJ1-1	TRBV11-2	TGTGCCAGCAGCTTCCGAGCGGACACCTTGAACACTGAAGCTTTCTTT	CASSFRADTLNTEAFF
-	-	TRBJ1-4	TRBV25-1	TGTGCCAGCAGTGCGGACAGCCGTAATGAAAAACTGTTTTTT	CASSADSRNEKLFF
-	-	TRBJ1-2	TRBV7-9	TGTGCCAGCAGCCATGGGACGGGGCAGGGCTACACCTTC	CASSHGTGQGYTF
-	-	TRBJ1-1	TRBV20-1	TGCAGTGCTAGGACAGAAGAAGCTTTCTTT	CSARTEEAFF
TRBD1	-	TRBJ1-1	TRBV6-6	TGTGCCAGCAGTTATGGTGACAGGGCTCAGCCTTTCTTT	CASSYGDRAQPFF
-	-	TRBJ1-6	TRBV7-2	TGTGCCAGCAGCATTGGCCAACATCCCGGGTCTCCCCTCCACTTT	CASSIGQHPGSPLHF
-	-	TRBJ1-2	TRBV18	TGTGCCAGCTCACCGACAGGTCTGGAAGGCTACACCTTC	CASSPTGLEGYTF
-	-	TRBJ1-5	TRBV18	TGTGCCAGCTCACTCCAAGACCTCGCGGGCCACCAGCCCCAGCATTTT	CASSLQDLAGHQPQHF
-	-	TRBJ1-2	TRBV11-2	TGTGCCAGCAGCTTAGTCCGGGATGGGGGCTACACCTTC	CASSLVRDGGYTF
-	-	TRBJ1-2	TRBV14	TGTGCCAGCAGCCAAGAAGGGATACCTAACTATGGCTACACCTTC	CASSQEGIPNYGYTF
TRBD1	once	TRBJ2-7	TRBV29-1	TGCAGCGTTCTCTTAATTGGGACAGGGCATCCCTACGAGCAGTACTTC	CSVLLIGTGHPYEQYF
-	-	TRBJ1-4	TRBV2	TGTGCCAGCAGTGGAGAAAGGACTATTGTGTTTTTT	CASSGERTIVFF
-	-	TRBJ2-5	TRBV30	TGTGCCTGGAGTCCCCAGAACCAAGAGACCCAGTACTTC	CAWSPQNQETQYF
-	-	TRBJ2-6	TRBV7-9	TGTGCCAGCAGCACTGCGGGGGCCAACGTCCTGACTTTC	CASSTAGANVLTF
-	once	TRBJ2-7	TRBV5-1	TGCGCCAGTTTGGGAGAGGACGAGCAGTACTTC	CASLGEDEQYF
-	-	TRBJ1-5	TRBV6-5	TGTGCCAGCGGGGTAGGGGATCAGCCCCAGCATTTT	CASGVGDQPQHF
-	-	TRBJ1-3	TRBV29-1	TGCAGCGTTGGCCGGGACGCCGACTCTGGAAACACCATATATTTT	CSVGRDADSGNTIYF
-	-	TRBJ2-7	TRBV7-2	TGTGCCAGCACCCTAAGACGAACAGGGTCCGACGAGCAGTACTTC	CASTLRRTGSDEQYF
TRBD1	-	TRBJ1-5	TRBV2	TGTGCCAGCAGTGATTGGGGCAGGGGGAATCAGCCCCAGCATTTT	CASSDWGRGNQPQHF
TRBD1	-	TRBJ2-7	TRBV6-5	TGTGCCAGCAGTGGGACAGGGGGCACGTACGAGCAGTACTTC	CASSGTGGTYEQYF
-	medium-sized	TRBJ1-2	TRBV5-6	TGTGCCAGCAGCTTCCCGGGGTATACGGCTGGCTACACCTTC	CASSFPGYTAGYTF
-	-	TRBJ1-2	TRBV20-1	TGCAGTGCCCTATTGACAACTGGCTACACCTTC	CSALLTTGYTF
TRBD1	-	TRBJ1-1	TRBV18	TGTGCCAGCTCACCAGCGTCGGGACAGCCTTTGAGTCAAGCTTTCTTT	CASSPASGQPLSQAFF
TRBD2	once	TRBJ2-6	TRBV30	TGTGCCTGGAGTGTAGCGGGACTAGCGACTGGGGCCAACGTCCTGACTTTC	CAWSVAGLATGANVLTF
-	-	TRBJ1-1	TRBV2	TGTGCCAGCAGTGAGAGAGAGAACACTGAAGCTTTCTTT	CASSERENTEAFF
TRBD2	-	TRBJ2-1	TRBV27	TGTGCCAGCAGTCCCTTCGGACAGGGTGGTGGGACTAGCGGGAGGGCCCGGCAGTTCTTC	CASSPFGQGGGTSGRARQFF
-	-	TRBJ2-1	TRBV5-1	TGCGCCAGCTCTTGGGGGTACAATGAGCAGTTCTTC	CASSWGYNEQFF
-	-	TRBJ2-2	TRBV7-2	TGTGCCAGCAGCTTAAGTTGGACCGGGGAGCTGTTTTTT	CASSLSWTGELFF
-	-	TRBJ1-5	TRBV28	TGTGCCAGCAGAGTGACCGGGGGTAATAATCAGCCCCAGCATTTT	CASRVTGGNNQPQHF
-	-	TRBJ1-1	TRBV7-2	TGTGCCAGCAGAGGGGGGGGGAACACTGAAGCTTTCTTT	CASRGGGNTEAFF
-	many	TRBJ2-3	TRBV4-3	TGCGCCAGCAGCCAGTACGAGCGGAGCACAGATACGCAGTATTTT	CASSQYERSTDTQYF
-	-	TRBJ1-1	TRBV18	TGTGCCAGCTCACGCACCGGTCCGGGGGAGAACACTGAAGCTTTCTTT	CASSRTGPGENTEAFF
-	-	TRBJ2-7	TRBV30	TGTGCCTGGAGTGTACCCCTGACGGGGGCCTTGAGCTCCTACGAGCAGTACTTC	CAWSVPLTGALSSYEQYF
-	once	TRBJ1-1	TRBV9	TGTGCCAGCAACGAGGGGGGCATCACTGAAGCTTTCTTT	CASNEGGITEAFF
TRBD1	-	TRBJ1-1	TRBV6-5	TGTGCCAGCAGTTACTATACAGGGGGCACTGAAGCTTTCTTT	CASSYYTGGTEAFF
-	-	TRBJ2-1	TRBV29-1	TGCAGCGTTGACAGGGTCAATGAGCAGTTCTTC	CSVDRVNEQFF
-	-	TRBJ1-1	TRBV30	TGTGCCTGGAGCAGCCAGGGTATCGAAGCTTTCTTT	CAWSSQGIEAFF
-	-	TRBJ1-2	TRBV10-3	TGTGCCATCAGTGGGCAGAGCTATGGCTACACCTTC	CAISGQSYGYTF
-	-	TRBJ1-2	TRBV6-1	TGTGCCAGCAGTGTCAGCTCGGGAACCTTTAACTATGGCTACACCTTC	CASSVSSGTFNYGYTF
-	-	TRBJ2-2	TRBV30	TGTGCCTGGAGTGTAGGGGGACTTAGCACCGGGGAGCTGTTTTTT	CAWSVGGLSTGELFF
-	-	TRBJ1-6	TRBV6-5	TGTGCCAGCAGTTACTCACGGGACGTTGGTTCACCCCTCCACTTT	CASSYSRDVGSPLHF
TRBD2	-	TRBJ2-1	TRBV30	TGTGCCTGGAGTATCGGCGGGGGCTCCTACAATGAGCAGTTCTTC	CAWSIGGGSYNEQFF
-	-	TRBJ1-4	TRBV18	TGTGCCAGCTCAGACTCTGGAGAAAAACTGTTTTTT	CASSDSGEKLFF